This TCR beta chain appears in the sequencing data of a study of T cell repertoires in cytomegalovirus infection. The wider study: Both CMV infection and a matching HLA type were indicated by public TCR beta signatures. Study-level results: HLA-C-restricted CMV clonotypes gave the most frequent clonotype in two of eight donors. Cumulative public TCR beta family frequency identified CMV carriers with the relevant HLA.

This clonotype has more than one count but fewer than ten. Its target is not known. TCRdb re-analysed the reads in MiXCR, keeping a single row per CDR3 protein. The data contain 300,000 or so distinct CDR3 sequences, 20% to 30% of them singletons. This TCR was recovered from a human donor in good health (CMV status not recorded). Some clones in this sample may be carry-over from other donors' samples. Sequencing was performed on PBMCs.

CDR3 sequence: CASSEFSGGAETQYF. The CDR3 DNA follows: TGTGCCAGCAGTGAATTTAGCGGGGGGGCGGAGACCCAGTACTTC. The V and J genes are TRBV6-1 and TRBJ2-5; 11 nucleotides align to TRBD2. V dropped 2 bases and J dropped 5; count of bases not matched to a gene: 4. Germline CDR1 reads MNHNS; CDR2 reads SASEGT. The CDR3 length is 15 residues.